This T cell receptor beta chain was observed in a study of T cell changes during pregnancy in multiple sclerosis. CDR1 is LGHNA and CDR2 is YSLEER in the germline V gene. The CDR3 length is 14 residues. V lost 0 bases, J lost 5 bases, and 10 bases lay in between. Sequencing used immunoSEQ multiplex PCR; TCRdb keeps in-frame clones, though not all of them. The table has tens of thousands of clones, 91% seen once. This receptor was identified in a female donor in good health, enrolled as a control in a pregnancy study. The sample consisted of peripheral blood, taken after pregnancy. The chain couples TRBV4-3 to TRBJ1-1; D is uncertain. The CDR3 protein is CASSQDRWPTEAFF. Here the CDR3 DNA reads TGCGCCAGCAGCCAAGATCGTTGGCCTACTGAAGCTTTCTTT.